This T cell receptor (beta chain) was recovered during a study of cytomegalovirus exposure and HLA in healthy donors (dated by TCRdb to between 2016 and 2019). About the investigation overall: According to an earlier analysis of a few hundred of the donors, about 170 million T cells yielded some 110 million unique TCR beta sequences and about 280 Gb of sequence data. Rather than drawing on any new phenotypic data, the later analysis identified candidate immune exposures from TCR beta sequences and the way those sequences occurred across donors. Donor age, sex, ethnicity and CMV serostatus were compiled together with the repertoire data. To predict cytomegalovirus infection status, the study brought together high-throughput TCR immunosequencing, statistical association of individual TCRs with disease status, and machine learning. On average, 235,054 unique TCR beta nucleotide sequences were sequenced per donor among more than 350 genotyped donors of the cohort, with 15% to 20% of those sequences being non-productive. A separate validation cohort of roughly 110 different subjects was used in addition to the 666-subject first cohort. Roughly five DR-DQ haplotypes were treated as single units for association and clustering because of strong linkage in the cohort. All discovery cohort repertoires had been generated using a single sequencing platform. Of the roughly 400 genotyped donors, around 81% fell in the genetic ancestry cluster associated with self-reported Caucasian donors. Roughly 300 gigabases of sequencing data and around 88 million unique TCR sequences made up an early release that covered several hundred HLA-typed donors. A later analysis re-examined previously published TCR beta repertoires from more than 550 donors and added high-resolution HLA genotyping to investigate patterns of TCR occurrence. The study used immunosequencing to profile the T cell repertoires of around 600 subjects and linked those repertoires to cytomegalovirus serostatus. To decide whether each TCR beta V gene segment behaved as functional or pseudogenic, an earlier analysis of some 600 of the donors relied on high-throughput TCR beta sequencing. The study was designed to test whether signatures of past pathogen exposure could be identified by cataloging public T cell receptors. Typing coverage differed by locus: A, B, C, DRB1 and DQB1 were typed in about 620-640 donors, DQA1 in about 510, DPA1 in 600 to 610, and DPB1 in around 490. Both class I and class II loci were covered by HLA typing, at four-digit resolution. A later genetic analysis used genome-wide SNP genotypes for about 60% of the 666 donors, treating that subset as a discovery cohort. Overall results and qualifications from the work: Assigning TCR associations to individual alleles was difficult when HLA alleles, especially DR and DQ, strongly co-occurred. A later genetic analysis associated a missense DCLRE1C variant with V-gene and J-gene trimming of TCR beta chains, and an independent cohort replicated the association. In vitro tests confirmed that a few of the cytomegalovirus-associated TCR beta chains recognize cytomegalovirus antigens. Most TCR sequences were seen in very few donors, while some public TCRs were found in many individuals. Broadly in line with IMGT annotations, most TCR beta V segments showed up in productive rearrangements about 87% or about 30% of the time in an earlier analysis of around 550 of the donors. The presence/absence analyses assumed that sequencing depth was roughly uniform across donors, and that assumption may not be true. Specific HLA alleles were associated with some 15,000 TCR beta sequences at a false discovery rate of 0.05 in a later analysis. A cluster of highly shared sequence variants was judged likely to be a technical artifact of the sequencing pipeline. Because HLA typing was missing for some donors at each locus, association tests included only the typed subset. A further reported finding was that TCR beta sequences accurately predicted the HLA-A and HLA-B alleles for most subjects in the first cohort. A later analysis found that TCR association rates varied across HLA loci, with DRB1 alleles showing the most associated TCRs and HLA-C alleles the fewest. The authors suggested that the approach could potentially be generalized to other disease states and immunological phenotypes. According to a later analysis, parvovirus B19, influenza, CMV and Epstein-Barr virus appeared linked to several top co-occurrence clusters. Compared with the roughly 700-donor mean, donors in an Asian-associated ancestry cluster had fewer N-insertions in productive TCRs, according to a later genetic analysis. In the study, 150 to 200 TCR beta chains were listed as associated with cytomegalovirus. Linkage disequilibrium might explain the correlated functional status among segregating V segments, but an unknown experimental factor could not be ruled out. According to a later analysis, most CMV-associated TCR beta chains appeared to be HLA-restricted, and the HLA associations seemed to be driven largely by CMV exposure. In a later analysis, HLA-associated TCR beta chains were found to be more clonally expanded and to have lower generation probabilities than equally common non-associated chains. The earlier analysis of 587 of the donors excluded roughly 16 rarely observed V segments, including chromosome 9 orphons, because counts were too low. The only immune exposure information available for the cohort was CMV serostatus. Cytomegalovirus status was reported to be diagnosed by the classifier with high specificity and sensitivity in both the original and validation cohorts. In this cohort, only TCR beta chains were sequenced, and detectable features were limited by the absence of alpha or paired-chain data.

As to this clone: Its antigen remains undetermined. No base-level quality is on record; no much larger clone is a single base apart.

In total, approximately 700 healthy bone marrow donors made up the cohort. Cohort members were all nominally healthy when sampled, although unrecorded immune exposures were likely present. The donor tested CMV seronegative, placing the donor among the approximately 360 seronegative members of the cohort. Each donor provided a peripheral blood sample, and peripheral blood mononuclear cells were used for TCR beta sequencing. Genomic DNA extraction from the blood cell samples was performed with the Qiagen DNeasy Blood Extraction Kit. The library was built by means of the immunoSEQ multiplex PCR assay. A mixture of 60 forward primers for TCR Vbeta segments and 13 reverse primers for TCR Jbeta segments was used in the multiplex PCR. The CDR3 region of rearranged TCR beta genes was amplified from genomic DNA with a multiplex PCR assay. The Illumina HiSeq System was used to sequence the amplified TCR beta libraries as 87-base-pair reads. In the source study's methods: Across the 700 or so repertoires, a later analysis counted some 81 million unique TCR beta chains, about 10 million of which were shared by at least two donors. A nearest-neighbor algorithm error-corrected the raw reads and collapsed the reads into unique sequences, merging closely related sequences to remove PCR and sequencing errors. Alignment of CDR3 sequences to IMGT reference sequences was used to assign V, D and J gene segments. For a sequence to be retained, at least a six-nucleotide match to both a V gene segment and a J gene segment was required. Rearrangements were classified as productive when the CDR3 lacked stop codons and remained in frame with V and J, and all other rearrangements were classified as non-productive. Following IMGT convention, CDR3 was defined as the stretch from the second conserved V-encoded cysteine to the conserved J-encoded phenylalanine. In an earlier analysis of approximately 590 of the donors, sequences lacking an unambiguous match to a single V gene segment were excluded. An earlier analysis of a few hundred of the donors called V segments functional above 56.7% productive rearrangements and segregating when the between-donor standard deviation exceeded 5%. A statistical classification framework was developed to diagnose cytomegalovirus status using the catalog of TCR beta chain sequences. V and J gene assignment, in a later analysis, came from comparing TCR nucleotide sequences with IMGT/GENE-DB human TR gene sequences. A later analysis assigned CDR3 sequences and most-parsimonious VDJ recombination scenarios with the TCRdist pipeline. In a later analysis, every TCR beta chain was defined by the combination of its CDR3 amino acid sequence and its V-gene family, and reads without a unique V-gene family were dropped. In a later analysis, 500 to 650 highly shared, low-generation-probability nucleotide sequences were removed to address suspected cross-contamination and a sequencing artifact. A later analysis calculated a clonal expansion index for each public chain from normalized within-repertoire ranks of inferred template counts. A later analysis computed generation probabilities with a VDJ recombination model fitted to out-of-frame rearrangements, and checked the results against IGoR. Hypergeometric tests were used in a later analysis to score TCR-TCR, TCR-HLA and TCR-CMV co-occurrence, with a repertoire-size bias correction applied to the TCR pairs. A later analysis estimated false discovery rates by permuting HLA or CMV assignments 20 times. A later analysis grouped co-occurring TCRs with DBSCAN, adding TCRdist sequence similarity when clustering within HLA-allele-positive subsets. For co-occurrence clustering, repertoires with fewer than 30,000 or more than 120,000 public chains were excluded, along with about five repertoires with anomalous nucleotide sharing. TCRdb took over this immuneACCESS table, retaining in-frame rearrangements with V and J assigned. Such tables are incomplete; in checked studies, under half of the missing clones stem from an unresolved V gene, and the remainder is unexplained. That table is the source of V, J and clone size, and D and trimming were worked out from the DNA. A total of 200,000 or so clones appear in this sample, roughly 84% of them only once. 0.26% of the sample is in the top ten clones.

This clonotype was sampled from a boy aged 5-17 years in good health and CMV-seronegative. The specimen was PBMCs.

The CDR3 protein sequence reads: CASSLATPRIPYEQYF. DNA sequence: TGTGCCAGCAGCTTAGCCACTCCTAGAATCCCCTACGAGCAGTACTTC. The chain is assembled from TRBV7-9 and TRBJ2-7; no D segment can be confidently identified. V loses 0 bases of germline sequence and J loses 2 bases, and the interval between the two ends is 14 bases. According to the germline V gene (reference sequence), CDR1 reads SEHNR and CDR2 reads FQNEAQ. Counted from cysteine to phenylalanine, this CDR3 has 16 amino acids. Just the 48-base CDR3 DNA is kept, in frame starting at base 1.